What follows is one T cell receptor (beta chain) and its context. Its specificity is not known. The CDR3 length is 13 residues. The germline V gene has CDR1 SQVTM and CDR2 ANQGSEA. V was clipped by 7 bases and J by 4 bases; unmatched bases: 5. TCRdb keeps only in-frame clones here, not all; method: immunoSEQ multiplex PCR. This table has around 150,000 clones, roughly nine tenths appearing once. This sample is drawn from a study of cytomegalovirus exposure and HLA in healthy donors. Study context: Both the 120 validation repertoires and the approximately 640 first-cohort repertoires used the same platform, as reported by a later analysis.

Study outcomes and limitations: Cytomegalovirus association was assigned to more than 150 TCR beta chains.

Material for sequencing was PBMCs. The clonotype originates from a man aged 18 to 29 in good health and CMV-seropositive. The V call is TRBV29-1, the J call TRBJ2-3; 10 bases are a match to TRBD1. The CDR3 protein is CSARGTGADTQYF. In DNA form, the CDR3 reads TGCAGCGCTCGGGGGACAGGGGCAGATACGCAGTATTTT.